This T cell receptor (beta chain) emerged from a study of PD-1 blockade in classical Hodgkin lymphoma. General observations from the study: A significant rise in TCR diversity was seen by C4D1 for CD4+ cells but not for CD8+ cells. Possible causes of repertoire differences, disease activity or prior therapy, remain undefined. Initiation of nivolumab under 1 year after ASCT led to exclusion of patients. A reduction in baseline TCR diversity was reportedly seen in newly diagnosed patients relative to healthy donors.

The CDR3 sequence is 14 residues long. CDR1 and CDR2 from the germline V gene are LNHDA and SQIVND (reference sequence). Trimming took 0 bases from V and 6 from J, leaving 11 bases between them. Each of the patients experienced relapse following autologous stem cell transplantation, and their brentuximab vedotin exposure differed. The assay was immunoSEQ multiplex PCR, and TCRdb's table has in-frame clones only and misses some. The data contain around 20,000 clones, roughly 80% of them singletons. Concerning this clone itself: The target antigen is unknown.

The chain employs TRBV19 and TRBJ1-1; D is uncertain. This sequence originates from a human donor with classical Hodgkin lymphoma. Sequences were derived from peripheral blood mononuclear cells (PBMCs), sampled at baseline. In nucleotides, the CDR3 is TGTGCCAGTAGTATAGATTTGATGGCGGCTGAAGCTTTCTTT. It encodes CASSIDLMAAEAFF.